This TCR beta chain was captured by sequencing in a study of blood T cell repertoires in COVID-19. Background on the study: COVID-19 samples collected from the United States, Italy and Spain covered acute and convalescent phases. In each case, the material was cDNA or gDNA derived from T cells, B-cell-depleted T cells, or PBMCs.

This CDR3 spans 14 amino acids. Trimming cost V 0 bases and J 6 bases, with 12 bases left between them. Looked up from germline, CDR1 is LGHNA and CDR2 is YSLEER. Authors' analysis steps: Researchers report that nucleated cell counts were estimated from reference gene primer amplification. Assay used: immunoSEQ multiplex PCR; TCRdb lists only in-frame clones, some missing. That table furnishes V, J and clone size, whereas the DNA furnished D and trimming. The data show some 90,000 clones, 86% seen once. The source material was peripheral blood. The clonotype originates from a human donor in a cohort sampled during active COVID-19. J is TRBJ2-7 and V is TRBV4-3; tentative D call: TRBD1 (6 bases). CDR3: CASSQDAGVGEQYF. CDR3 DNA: TGCGCCAGCAGCCAAGATGCAGGGGTCGGCGAGCAGTACTTC.